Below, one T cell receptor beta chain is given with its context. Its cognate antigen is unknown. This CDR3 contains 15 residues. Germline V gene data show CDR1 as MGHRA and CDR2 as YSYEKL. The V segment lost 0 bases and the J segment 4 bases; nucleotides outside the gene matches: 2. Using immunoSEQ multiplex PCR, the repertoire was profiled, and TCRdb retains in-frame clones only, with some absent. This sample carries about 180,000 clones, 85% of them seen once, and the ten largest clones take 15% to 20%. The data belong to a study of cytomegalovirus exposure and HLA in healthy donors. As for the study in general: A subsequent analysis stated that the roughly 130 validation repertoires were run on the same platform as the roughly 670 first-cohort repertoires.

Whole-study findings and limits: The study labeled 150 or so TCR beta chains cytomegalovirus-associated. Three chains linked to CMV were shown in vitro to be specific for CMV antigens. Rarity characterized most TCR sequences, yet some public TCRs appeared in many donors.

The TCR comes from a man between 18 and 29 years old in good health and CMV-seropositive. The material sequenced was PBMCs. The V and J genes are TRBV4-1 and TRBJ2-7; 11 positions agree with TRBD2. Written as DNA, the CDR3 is TGCGCCAGCAGCCAAGAACTAGCGGGGGCGTACGAGCAGTACTTC. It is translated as CASSQELAGAYEQYF.